Listed below are T cell receptor beta chains from one sample, sequenced in a study of Graves' ophthalmopathy and Graves' hyperthyroidism. One entry per CDR3 protein results from TCRdb running MiXCR on the multiplex PCR reads. The table includes 600,000 to 950,000 distinct CDR3 sequences, around 40% detected once. The sequencing input was peripheral blood. The receptors here all came from an adult man with Graves' ophthalmopathy. CDR3s include the opening cysteine and the closing phenylalanine or tryptophan. The order of the fields is clone size, D gene, J gene, V gene, CDR3 protein, CDR3 DNA. The D gene is left open where the match is weak. Clone size is given for some rows only: seen once, a few or many times, or a class if the clone is expanded.

clone size: many; D gene: NA; J gene: TRBJ2-7; V gene: TRBV7-2; CDR3 protein: CASSFSRLEQYF; CDR3 DNA: TGTGCCAGCAGCTTCTCTCGATTAGAGCAGTACTTC
clone size: NA; D gene: TRBD2; J gene: TRBJ2-7; V gene: TRBV10-1; CDR3 protein: CASSQEVAGRFYEQYF; CDR3 DNA: TGCGCCAGCAGCCAAGAGGTAGCGGGGAGATTCTACGAGCAGTACTTC
clone size: few; D gene: TRBD1; J gene: TRBJ1-1; V gene: TRBV20-1; CDR3 protein: CSARRDSMNTEAFF; CDR3 DNA: TGCAGTGCTAGACGGGACAGTATGAACACTGAAGCTTTCTTT
clone size: NA; D gene: TRBD1; J gene: TRBJ2-5; V gene: TRBV12-3/TRBV12-4; CDR3 protein: CASNPPGTGNGETQYF; CDR3 DNA: TGTGCCAGCAACCCGCCCGGGACAGGGAACGGAGAGACCCAGTACTTC
clone size: few; D gene: NA; J gene: TRBJ2-7; V gene: TRBV4-1; CDR3 protein: CASSQVISDEQYF; CDR3 DNA: TGCGCCAGCAGCCAAGTAATTAGCGACGAGCAGTACTTC
clone size: many; D gene: NA; J gene: TRBJ1-1; V gene: TRBV7-9; CDR3 protein: CASSLVRANTEAFF; CDR3 DNA: TGTGCCAGCAGCTTAGTGAGGGCAAACACTGAAGCTTTCTTT
clone size: many; D gene: TRBD1; J gene: TRBJ1-4; V gene: TRBV29-1; CDR3 protein: CSAEDREEEKLFF; CDR3 DNA: TGCAGCGCCGAGGACAGGGAAGAGGAAAAACTGTTTTTT
clone size: many; D gene: NA; J gene: TRBJ2-7; V gene: TRBV2; CDR3 protein: CASSGYPYEQYF; CDR3 DNA: TGTGCCAGCAGTGGATACCCCTACGAGCAGTACTTC
clone size: NA; D gene: NA; J gene: TRBJ2-6; V gene: TRBV27; CDR3 protein: CASKGRLSVSGANVLTF; CDR3 DNA: TGTGCCAGCAAAGGCAGGCTTTCGGTCTCTGGGGCCAACGTCCTGACTTTC
clone size: NA; D gene: NA; J gene: TRBJ2-2; V gene: TRBV7-9; CDR3 protein: CASSLDHYAGELFF; CDR3 DNA: TGTGCCAGCAGCTTAGATCACTACGCCGGGGAGCTGTTTTTT
clone size: NA; D gene: NA; J gene: TRBJ1-1; V gene: TRBV15; CDR3 protein: CATREGGKITGEAFF; CDR3 DNA: TGTGCCACCAGGGAGGGGGGGAAGATCACCGGGGAAGCTTTCTTT
clone size: NA; D gene: TRBD1; J gene: TRBJ2-7; V gene: TRBV6-1; CDR3 protein: CASIAGTVSYEQYF; CDR3 DNA: TGTGCCAGCATCGCCGGGACAGTATCCTACGAGCAGTACTTC
clone size: NA; D gene: NA; J gene: TRBJ1-5; V gene: TRBV2; CDR3 protein: CASIRGFNQPQHF; CDR3 DNA: TGTGCCAGCATAAGGGGGTTCAATCAGCCCCAGCATTTT
clone size: NA; D gene: NA; J gene: TRBJ2-1; V gene: TRBV5-1; CDR3 protein: CASSVGRTINEQFF; CDR3 DNA: TGCGCCAGCAGCGTTGGACGGACGATCAATGAGCAGTTCTTC
clone size: NA; D gene: NA; J gene: TRBJ2-7; V gene: TRBV7-3; CDR3 protein: CASSQNAVSYEQYF; CDR3 DNA: TGTGCCAGCAGCCAGAACGCTGTTTCCTACGAGCAGTACTTC
clone size: NA; D gene: NA; J gene: TRBJ2-7; V gene: TRBV7-3; CDR3 protein: CASSLGGSGPYEQYF; CDR3 DNA: TGTGCCAGCAGCTTAGGGGGGTCGGGCCCCTACGAGCAGTACTTC
clone size: NA; D gene: NA; J gene: TRBJ2-2; V gene: TRBV7-2; CDR3 protein: CASSLESRAGNTGELFF; CDR3 DNA: TGTGCCAGCAGCTTAGAATCCCGGGCGGGGAACACCGGGGAGCTGTTTTTT
clone size: NA; D gene: TRBD2; J gene: TRBJ2-7; V gene: TRBV20-1; CDR3 protein: CSARAAGALYEQYF; CDR3 DNA: TGCAGTGCGCGAGCAGCGGGGGCTCTCTACGAGCAGTACTTC
clone size: NA; D gene: TRBD1; J gene: TRBJ2-5; V gene: TRBV7-8; CDR3 protein: CASSDPGQATETQYF; CDR3 DNA: TGTGCCAGCAGCGATCCGGGACAGGCTACAGAGACCCAGTACTTC
clone size: NA; D gene: TRBD1; J gene: TRBJ2-7; V gene: TRBV29-1; CDR3 protein: CSVEVTGSLWEQYF; CDR3 DNA: TGCAGCGTTGAAGTGACAGGGTCTCTCTGGGAGCAGTACTTC
clone size: few; D gene: TRBD1; J gene: TRBJ2-5; V gene: TRBV6-6; CDR3 protein: CASSYLGQGGDQETQYF; CDR3 DNA: TGTGCCAGCAGTTACCTGGGACAGGGAGGGGACCAAGAGACCCAGTACTTC
clone size: few; D gene: NA; J gene: TRBJ1-1; V gene: TRBV7-9; CDR3 protein: CASSFGSRAEAFF; CDR3 DNA: TGTGCCAGCAGCTTCGGTAGTAGGGCTGAAGCTTTCTTT
clone size: NA; D gene: NA; J gene: TRBJ1-2; V gene: TRBV19; CDR3 protein: CASSIAHPGTNYGYTF; CDR3 DNA: TGTGCCAGTAGTATAGCCCACCCGGGGACTAACTATGGCTACACCTTC
clone size: few; D gene: NA; J gene: TRBJ1-1; V gene: TRBV20-1; CDR3 protein: CSARESGRHTEAFF; CDR3 DNA: TGCAGTGCTAGAGAGAGCGGGAGACACACTGAAGCTTTCTTT
clone size: NA; D gene: NA; J gene: TRBJ1-1; V gene: TRBV2; CDR3 protein: CASMLKENTEAFF; CDR3 DNA: TGTGCCAGCATGCTCAAGGAGAACACTGAAGCTTTCTTT
clone size: few; D gene: TRBD2; J gene: TRBJ2-7; V gene: TRBV5-8; CDR3 protein: CASSLGLAGVEQYF; CDR3 DNA: TGTGCCAGCAGCTTGGGACTAGCGGGGGTTGAGCAGTACTTC
clone size: NA; D gene: NA; J gene: TRBJ2-7; V gene: TRBV7-3; CDR3 protein: CASSLRGALYEQYF; CDR3 DNA: TGTGCCAGCAGTTTAAGAGGGGCGCTATACGAGCAGTACTTC
clone size: NA; D gene: NA; J gene: TRBJ2-7; V gene: TRBV10-3; CDR3 protein: CASSEAWGHEQYF; CDR3 DNA: TGTGCCAGCAGTGAAGCGTGGGGCCACGAGCAGTACTTC
clone size: NA; D gene: NA; J gene: TRBJ1-6; V gene: TRBV9; CDR3 protein: CASSLSPGLDSPLHF; CDR3 DNA: TGTGCCAGCAGCCTAAGTCCGGGGTTGGATTCACCCCTCCACTTT
clone size: few; D gene: NA; J gene: TRBJ2-7; V gene: TRBV5-1; CDR3 protein: CASTQGYSYEQYF; CDR3 DNA: TGCGCCAGCACTCAGGGATACTCCTACGAGCAGTACTTC
clone size: NA; D gene: NA; J gene: TRBJ2-7; V gene: TRBV14; CDR3 protein: CASSYSSPYEQYF; CDR3 DNA: TGTGCCAGCAGTTACTCGAGCCCCTACGAGCAGTACTTC
clone size: NA; D gene: TRBD2; J gene: TRBJ2-7; V gene: TRBV7-8; CDR3 protein: CASSTSGGAGEQYF; CDR3 DNA: TGTGCCAGCAGCACTAGCGGGGGGGCCGGCGAGCAGTACTTC
clone size: many; D gene: TRBD1; J gene: TRBJ1-6; V gene: TRBV7-9; CDR3 protein: CASSRSGQGYSPLHF; CDR3 DNA: TGTGCCAGCAGTCGTTCGGGACAGGGATATTCACCCCTCCACTTT
clone size: NA; D gene: TRBD2; J gene: TRBJ2-5; V gene: TRBV19; CDR3 protein: CASSISGLAGVKETQYF; CDR3 DNA: TGTGCCAGTAGTATATCTGGACTAGCGGGGGTCAAAGAGACCCAGTACTTC
clone size: many; D gene: NA; J gene: TRBJ2-7; V gene: TRBV7-9; CDR3 protein: CASSKRDNSYEQYF; CDR3 DNA: TGTGCCAGCAGCAAACGGGACAACTCCTACGAGCAGTACTTC
clone size: many; D gene: NA; J gene: TRBJ1-5; V gene: TRBV2; CDR3 protein: CASRSLLQPQHF; CDR3 DNA: TGTGCCAGCAGATCCCTTCTTCAGCCCCAGCATTTT
clone size: NA; D gene: TRBD1; J gene: TRBJ2-7; V gene: TRBV10-3; CDR3 protein: CATGLQGALGEQYF; CDR3 DNA: TGTGCCACCGGACTACAGGGGGCCTTAGGCGAGCAGTACTTC